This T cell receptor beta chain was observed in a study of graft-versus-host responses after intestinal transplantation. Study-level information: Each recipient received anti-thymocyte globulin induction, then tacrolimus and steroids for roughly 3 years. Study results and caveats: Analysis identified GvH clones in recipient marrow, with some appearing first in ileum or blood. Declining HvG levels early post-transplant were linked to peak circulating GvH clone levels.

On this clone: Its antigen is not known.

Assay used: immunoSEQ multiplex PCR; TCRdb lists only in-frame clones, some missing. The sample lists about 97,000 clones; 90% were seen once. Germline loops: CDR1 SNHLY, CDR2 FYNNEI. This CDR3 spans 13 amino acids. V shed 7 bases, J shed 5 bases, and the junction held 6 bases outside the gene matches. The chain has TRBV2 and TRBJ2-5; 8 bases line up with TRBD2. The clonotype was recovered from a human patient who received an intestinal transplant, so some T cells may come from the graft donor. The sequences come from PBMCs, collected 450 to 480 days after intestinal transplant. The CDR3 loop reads CASNLAGRETQYF. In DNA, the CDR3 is TGTGCCAGCAATCTAGCGGGTCGGGAGACCCAGTACTTC.